This T cell receptor beta chain stems from a study of blood T cell repertoires in COVID-19. Participants reported their clinical history, and cohort assignment relied on those reports. Germline lookup yields CDR1 KGHDR and CDR2 SFDVKD. The CDR3 spans 15 residues. V lost 6 bases to trimming and J lost 1 base; unmatched junction nucleotides: 3. This clone occurred once. Sequencing used immunoSEQ multiplex PCR; TCRdb keeps in-frame clones, though not all of them. The data contain about 350,000 clones, roughly 90% of them seen just once; the ten biggest clones take up about 2.7%. The material sequenced was PBMCs or T cells enriched from blood (not recorded which). The chain is built from TRBV24-1 and TRBJ2-3, with 10 bases that match TRBD1. The origin of this receptor is a woman aged 30 to 39 who had recovered from COVID-19. CDR3 sequence (DNA): TGTGCCACCAGTTGGGGGACAGGGGGCACAGATACGCAGTATTTT. Residues: CATSWGTGGTDTQYF.